The rows below give T cell receptor beta chains drawn from one sample of a study of T cell repertoires in cytomegalovirus infection. Antigen specificity for these receptors is unknown. From the reads, TCRdb called clonotypes with MiXCR, one entry per CDR3 protein. The sample lists some 500,000 distinct CDR3 sequences, 30% to 40% occurring once. Sequences were derived from cultured PBMCs, sampled from culture after CMV antigen stimulation. The source of these receptors is a human donor in good health (CMV status not recorded). Some clones in this sample may be carry-over from other donors' samples. Each CDR3 is given with its conserved first and last residue. The D gene is left open where the match is weak. A row's size may be missing; if present it is once, few, many or a size class.

>few|TRBJ1-2|-|TRBV5-5
CASSLGQALPNYGYTF
>few|TRBJ2-7|TRBD1|TRBV7-2
CASSLAPYRTGGYEQYF
>-|TRBJ1-5|TRBD1|TRBV2
CAGGFGTEDQPQHF
>-|TRBJ2-3|TRBD2|TRBV6-5
CASRRGTSGISTDTQYF
>-|TRBJ2-3|TRBD2|TRBV11-2
CASTLKSRGDTQYF
>-|TRBJ2-1|TRBD2|TRBV7-2
CASSLLAGGVYNEQFF
>few|TRBJ1-1|-|TRBV11-3
CASSRRGRTEAFF
>-|TRBJ1-2|TRBD1|TRBV6-6
CASSPGQAYRYTF
>few|TRBJ2-5|TRBD2|TRBV7-6
CASSHGIAGSVETQYF
>few|TRBJ2-2|-|TRBV24-1
CATSDYITGELFF
>few|TRBJ1-2|-|TRBV12-3/TRBV12-4
CASSLVAGPIYGYTF
>-|TRBJ1-1|-|TRBV6-1
CASSGLAVGTEAFF
>-|TRBJ1-4|-|TRBV19
CASSYRGTTEKLFF
>-|TRBJ1-2|TRBD1|TRBV5-3
CASSLTGAGYGYTF
>-|TRBJ1-2|-|TRBV7-8
CASSLGERARYGYTF
>-|TRBJ2-5|-|TRBV20-1
CSARVGSGETQYF
>-|TRBJ2-7|TRBD1|TRBV18
CASSPGQGDSYEQYF
>-|TRBJ2-3|-|TRBV20-1
CSASFAVASTDTQYF
>many|TRBJ1-1|TRBD1|TRBV7-2
CASSPDRSTEAFF
>few|TRBJ2-1|-|TRBV11-2
CALREGNEQFF
>once|TRBJ2-1|-|TRBV2
CASSERGGARRAQFF